These 2 T cell receptor beta chains were sequenced from one sample in a study of response to subunit inactivated influenza vaccine. TCRdb used MiXCR to reprocess the RT-PCR reads, holding one entry per CDR3 protein. The table includes hundreds of thousands of distinct CDR3 sequences, 6.5% to 8% detected once. This specimen consisted of PBMCs from blood, obtained 23 months after vaccination. The receptors shown here come from a man aged 45 to 75 who received an inactivated influenza vaccine.

In this sample, this clonotype turned up a few times. Compared with germline, one end of the junction differs, possibly owing to a read error. The CDR3 here is CASSPRDSGDTIYF. CDR3 sequence (DNA): TGCGCCAGCAGCCCGAGAGACTCTGGAGACACCATATATTTT. The chain carries TRBV4-1 and TRBJ1-3; D gene ambiguous. This CDR3 is built from 14 residues. CDR1 and CDR2 from the germline V gene are MGHRA and YSYEKL.

This clonotype was detected a few times. The chain joins TRBV25-1 to TRBJ1-2; unclear D gene. The CDR3 length is 11 residues. V was trimmed by 3 bases and J by 8 bases, leaving 7 bases between them. Germline CDR1 and CDR2: MGHDK and SYGVNS. The DNA for the CDR3 is TGTGCCAGCAGTGAGGGTAGGGGCTACACCTTC. Amino acid sequence: CASSEGRGYTF.